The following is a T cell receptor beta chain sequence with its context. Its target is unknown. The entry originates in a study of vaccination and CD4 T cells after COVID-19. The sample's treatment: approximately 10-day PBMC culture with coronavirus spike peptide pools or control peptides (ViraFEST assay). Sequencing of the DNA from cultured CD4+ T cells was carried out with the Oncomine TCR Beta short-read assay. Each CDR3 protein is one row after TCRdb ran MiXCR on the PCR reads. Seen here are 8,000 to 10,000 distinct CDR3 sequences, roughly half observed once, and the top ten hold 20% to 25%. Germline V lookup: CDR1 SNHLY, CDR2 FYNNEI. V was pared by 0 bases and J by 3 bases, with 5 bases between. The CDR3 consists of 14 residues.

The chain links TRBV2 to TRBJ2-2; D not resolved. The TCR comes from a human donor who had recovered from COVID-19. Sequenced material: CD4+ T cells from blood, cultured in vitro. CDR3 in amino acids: CASSEAQDTGELFF. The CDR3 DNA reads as TGTGCCAGCAGTGAAGCGCAGGACACCGGGGAGCTGTTTTTT.